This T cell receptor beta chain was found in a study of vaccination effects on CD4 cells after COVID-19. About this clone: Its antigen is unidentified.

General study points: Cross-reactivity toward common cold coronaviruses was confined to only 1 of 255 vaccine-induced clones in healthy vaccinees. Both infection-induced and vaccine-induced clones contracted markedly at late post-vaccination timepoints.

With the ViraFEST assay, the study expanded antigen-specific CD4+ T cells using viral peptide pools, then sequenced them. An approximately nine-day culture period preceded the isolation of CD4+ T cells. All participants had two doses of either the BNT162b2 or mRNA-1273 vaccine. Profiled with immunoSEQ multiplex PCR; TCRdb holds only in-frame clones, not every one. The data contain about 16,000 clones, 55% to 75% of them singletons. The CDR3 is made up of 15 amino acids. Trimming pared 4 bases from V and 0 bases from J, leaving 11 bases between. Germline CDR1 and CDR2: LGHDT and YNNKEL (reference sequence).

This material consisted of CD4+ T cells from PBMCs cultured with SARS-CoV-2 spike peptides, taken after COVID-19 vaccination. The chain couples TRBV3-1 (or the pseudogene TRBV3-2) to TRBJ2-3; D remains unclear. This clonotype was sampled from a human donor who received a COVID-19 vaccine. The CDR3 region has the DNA TGTGCCAGCAGCCCCGCCGCTTCTAGCACAGATACGCAGTATTTT. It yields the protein CASSPAASSTDTQYF.